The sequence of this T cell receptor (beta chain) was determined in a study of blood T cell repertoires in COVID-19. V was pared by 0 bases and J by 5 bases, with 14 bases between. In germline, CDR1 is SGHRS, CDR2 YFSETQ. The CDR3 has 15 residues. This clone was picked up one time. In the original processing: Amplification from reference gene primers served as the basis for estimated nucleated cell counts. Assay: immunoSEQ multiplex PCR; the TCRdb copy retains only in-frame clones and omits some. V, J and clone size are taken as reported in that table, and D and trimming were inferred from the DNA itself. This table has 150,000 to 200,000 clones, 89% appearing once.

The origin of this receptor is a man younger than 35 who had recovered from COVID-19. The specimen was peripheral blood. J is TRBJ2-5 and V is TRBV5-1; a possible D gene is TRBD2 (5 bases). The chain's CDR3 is CASSLAIGSWETQYF. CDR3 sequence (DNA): TGCGCCAGCAGCTTGGCCATTGGGAGTTGGGAGACCCAGTACTTC.